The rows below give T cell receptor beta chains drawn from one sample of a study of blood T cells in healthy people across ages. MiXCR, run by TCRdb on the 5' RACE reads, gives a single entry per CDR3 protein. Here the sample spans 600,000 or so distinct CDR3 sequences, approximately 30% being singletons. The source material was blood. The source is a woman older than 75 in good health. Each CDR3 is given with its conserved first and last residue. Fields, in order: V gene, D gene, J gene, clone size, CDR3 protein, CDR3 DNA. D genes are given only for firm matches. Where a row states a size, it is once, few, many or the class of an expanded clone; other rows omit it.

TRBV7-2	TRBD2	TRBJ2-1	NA	CASSFGTSGLYNEQFF	TGTGCCAGCAGCTTTGGGACTAGCGGCTTATACAATGAGCAGTTCTTC
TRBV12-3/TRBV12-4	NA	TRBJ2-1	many	CASSSSTQGGSYNEQFF	TGTGCCAGCAGTTCTTCCACTCAGGGGGGATCCTACAATGAGCAGTTCTTC
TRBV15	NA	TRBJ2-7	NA	CATSRDRGASNERYF	TGTGCCACCAGCAGAGATCGGGGAGCTTCCAACGAGCGGTACTTC
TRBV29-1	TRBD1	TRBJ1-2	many	CSTGGDYGYTF	TGCAGTACAGGGGGGGACTATGGCTACACCTTC
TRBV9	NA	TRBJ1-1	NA	CASSVNGLLGTEAFF	TGTGCCAGCAGCGTCAACGGACTCCTCGGCACTGAAGCTTTCTTT
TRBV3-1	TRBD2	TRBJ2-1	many	CASSQALAGGNNEQFF	TGTGCCAGCAGCCAAGCACTAGCGGGGGGGAACAATGAGCAGTTCTTC
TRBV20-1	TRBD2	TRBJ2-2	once	CSARRLERSGLAGVRAGELFF	TGCAGTGCTAGACGACTGGAACGTTCGGGACTAGCGGGGGTACGCGCCGGGGAGCTGTTTTTT
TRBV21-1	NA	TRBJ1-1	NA	CASSVVRILTFF	TGTGCCAGCAGCGTGGTGCGGATCTTGACTTTCTTT
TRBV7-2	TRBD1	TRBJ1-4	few	CASSFRGLREKLFF	TGTGCCAGCAGCTTCAGGGGGCTGAGGGAAAAACTGTTTTTT
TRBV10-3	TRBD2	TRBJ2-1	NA	CAISEGAGGLNEQFF	TGTGCCATCAGTGAAGGAGCGGGGGGGCTTAATGAGCAGTTCTTC
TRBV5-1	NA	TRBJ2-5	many	CASSLLVQDQETQYF	TGCGCCAGCAGCTTGTTGGTCCAGGATCAAGAGACCCAGTACTTC
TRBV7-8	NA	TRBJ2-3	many	CASSPLDTQYF	TGTGCCAGCAGCCCATTGGATACGCAGTATTTT
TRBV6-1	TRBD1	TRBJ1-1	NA	CASSGRQGIDEAFF	TGTGCCAGCAGTGGTCGACAGGGTATCGACGAAGCTTTCTTT
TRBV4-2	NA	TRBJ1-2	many	CASSQDMGGDYGYTF	TGTGCCAGCAGCCAAGATATGGGGGGTGACTATGGCTACACCTTC
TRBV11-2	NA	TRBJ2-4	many	CASSLTSQNIQYF	TGTGCCAGCAGCTTAACGTCCCAAAACATTCAGTACTTC
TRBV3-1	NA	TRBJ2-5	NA	CTSSQGYEQYF	TGTACCAGCAGCCAGGGGTATGAGCAGTACTTC
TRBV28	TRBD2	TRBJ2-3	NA	CASSPLAGVFTDTQYF	TGTGCCAGCAGTCCGTTAGCGGGGGTATTCACAGATACGCAGTATTTT
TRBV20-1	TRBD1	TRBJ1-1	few	CSAKPPRGGARGTEAFF	TGCAGTGCCAAGCCGCCGAGAGGGGGCGCGAGGGGCACTGAAGCTTTCTTT
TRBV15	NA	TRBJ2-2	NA	CATSRVQLYTGELFF	TGTGCCACCAGCAGAGTACAGCTCTACACCGGGGAGCTGTTTTTT
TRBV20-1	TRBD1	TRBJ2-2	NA	CSAGMTGYTGERFF	TGCAGTGCTGGAATGACAGGGTACACCGGGGAGCGGTTTTTT
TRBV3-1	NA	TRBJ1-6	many	CASSQVGTSNSPLHF	TGTGCCAGCAGCCAAGTTGGGACAAGCAATTCACCCCTCCACTTT
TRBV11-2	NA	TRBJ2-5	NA	CASSLGASVNEQYF	TGTGCCAGCAGCTTAGGAGCAAGCGTCAATGAGCAGTACTTC
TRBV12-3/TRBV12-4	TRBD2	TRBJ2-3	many	CASSLSSGLGATQYF	TGTGCCAGCAGTTTAAGCTCGGGACTAGGAGCTACGCAGTATTTT
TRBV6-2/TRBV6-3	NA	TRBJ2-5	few	CASSPGTAKETQYF	TGTGCCAGCAGCCCCGGGACTGCCAAAGAGACCCAGTACTTC
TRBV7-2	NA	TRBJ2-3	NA	CASSYDRRGDTQYF	TGTGCCAGCAGCTACGACAGGCGGGGAGATACGCAGTATTTT
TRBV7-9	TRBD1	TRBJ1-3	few	CAGGDSSNIYF	TGTGCCGGCGGGGACAGCTCCAACATATATTTT
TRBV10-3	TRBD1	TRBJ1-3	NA	CATVLGTAIGNTIYF	TGTGCCACCGTTCTGGGGACAGCTATTGGAAACACCATATATTTT
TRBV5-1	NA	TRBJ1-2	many	CASSLSRGAHGYTF	TGCGCCAGCAGCTTGTCTCGAGGGGCCCATGGCTACACCTTC
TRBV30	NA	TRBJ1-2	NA	CAWRDRFYGYTF	TGTGCCTGGAGAGACAGATTCTATGGCTACACCTTC
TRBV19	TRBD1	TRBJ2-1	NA	CASTVGTGYNEQFF	TGTGCCAGTACCGTCGGGACAGGGTACAATGAGCAGTTCTTC
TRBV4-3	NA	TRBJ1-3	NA	CASSQAAGQPGNTIYF	TGCGCCAGCAGCCAAGCGGCTGGACAGCCTGGAAACACCATATATTTT
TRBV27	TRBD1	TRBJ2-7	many	CASSLKQGATYEQYF	TGTGCCAGCAGTCTAAAACAGGGGGCCACCTACGAGCAGTACTTC
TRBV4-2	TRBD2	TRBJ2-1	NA	CASSQAHSGGALNEQFF	TGTGCCAGCAGCCAAGCGCATAGCGGGGGTGCCCTCAATGAGCAGTTCTTC
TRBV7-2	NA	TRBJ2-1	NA	CASSLALGRGPAWNEQFF	TGTGCCAGCAGCTTAGCTTTGGGGCGGGGTCCGGCCTGGAATGAGCAGTTCTTC
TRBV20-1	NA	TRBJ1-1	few	CSADLGGRMNTEAFF	TGCAGTGCCGACCTTGGGGGCAGGATGAACACTGAAGCTTTCTTT